These 4 T cell receptor beta chains were all obtained from the same sample, sequenced in a study of CD8 T cells in ankylosing spondylitis. Whole-study results and caveats: Typical of ankylosing spondylitis blood, it appeared, was a TCR beta motif of eight highly homologous variants.

These receptors have no known antigen. TCRdb processed the 5' RACE reads anew with MiXCR; each CDR3 protein has one entry. The sample includes some 800,000 distinct CDR3 sequences, about 10% seen only once; the top ten take roughly 0.51%. Sequenced input: blood, either unsorted or a sorted T cell fraction (not recorded which). Receptors originate from a male donor with ankylosing spondylitis.

The J gene is TRBJ2-3, the V gene TRBV20-1; 8 bases fit TRBD2. The CDR3 contains 15 residues. The germline V gene encodes CDR1 DFQATT and CDR2 SNEGSKA (reference sequence). After removal of 3 bases from V and 5 bases from J, the junction contained 10 bases not matched to a gene. The CDR3 reads CSASVTGTSGDTQYF. For the CDR3, the DNA is TGCAGTGCTAGTGTCACCGGGACTAGTGGAGATACGCAGTATTTT.

The rearrangement joins TRBV9 to TRBJ2-3, with 9 bases matching TRBD1. This CDR3 region has 15 residues. Germline CDR1 and CDR2: SGDLS and YYNGEE. J lost 3 bases, V lost 4 bases, and 6 bases had no gene match. CDR3 amino acids: CASSIGTGTTDTQYF. CDR3 bases: TGTGCCAGCAGCATCGGGACAGGGACGACAGATACGCAGTATTTT.

The chain has TRBV10-3 and TRBJ2-5; D possibly corresponds to TRBD1 (6 bases). This CDR3 spans 16 amino acids. Per the germline V gene, CDR1 is ENHRY and CDR2 is SYGVKD. V was trimmed by 0 bases and J by 1 base, leaving 12 bases between them. CDR3 in DNA: TGTGCCATCAGTGAGTCGTGGGGGCTGTCCCAAGAGACCCAGTACTTC. Protein product: CAISESWGLSQETQYF.

This clonotype occurred a few times. The rearrangement uses TRBV4-2 and TRBJ2-2; 9 positions match TRBD2. This CDR3 is built from 22 residues. Germline CDR1 is LGHNA and CDR2 is YNFKEQ. The ends lost 0 bases at V and 0 bases at J; junction bases unmatched: 17. The CDR3 DNA reads TGTGCCAGCAGCCAAGATCGGCCGTTCGCTAGCGGGACCTTCTCGAACACCGGGGAGCTGTTTTTT. Translated: CASSQDRPFASGTFSNTGELFF.